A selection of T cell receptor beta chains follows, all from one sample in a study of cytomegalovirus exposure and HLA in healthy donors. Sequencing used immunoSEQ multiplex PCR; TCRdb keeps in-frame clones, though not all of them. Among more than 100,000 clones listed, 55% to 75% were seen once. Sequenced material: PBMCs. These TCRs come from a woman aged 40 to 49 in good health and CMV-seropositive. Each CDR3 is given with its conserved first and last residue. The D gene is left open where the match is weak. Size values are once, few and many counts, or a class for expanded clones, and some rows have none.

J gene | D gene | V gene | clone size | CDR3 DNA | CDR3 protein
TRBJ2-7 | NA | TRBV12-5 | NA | TGTGCTAGTGGTTTGGTGGCCGGGGGTGGCTACGAGCAGTACTTC | CASGLVAGGGYEQYF
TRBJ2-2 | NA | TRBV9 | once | TGTGCCAGCAGCGCCGACAGCACCGGGGAGCTGTTTTTT | CASSADSTGELFF
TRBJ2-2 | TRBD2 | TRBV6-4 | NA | TGTGCCAGCAGTGAACAGCGGGGGGGGACCGGGGAGCTGTTTTTT | CASSEQRGGTGELFF
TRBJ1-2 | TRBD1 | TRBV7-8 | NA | TGTGCCAGCAGCTCCGTCGGGACAGGGGTTGGCTACACCTTC | CASSSVGTGVGYTF
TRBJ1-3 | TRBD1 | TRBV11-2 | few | TGTGCCAGCAGCCAGACAGGGGGCGAAAAAGCGGGAAACACCATATATTTT | CASSQTGGEKAGNTIYF
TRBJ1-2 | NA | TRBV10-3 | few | TGTGCCATCAGTGAGGGGGGGGGAAGGTACTATGGCTACACCTTC | CAISEGGGRYYGYTF
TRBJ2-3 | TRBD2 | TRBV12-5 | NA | TGTGCTAGTGGTGATGGGAGCGGGGGGCTAAGCGATACGCAGTATTTT | CASGDGSGGLSDTQYF
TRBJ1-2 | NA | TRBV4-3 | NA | TGCGCCAGCAGCCAAGTAGGCCAGGGGAACTATGGCTACACCTTC | CASSQVGQGNYGYTF
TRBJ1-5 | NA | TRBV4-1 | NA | TGCGCCAGCAGCCGGGACCCCGGGGGACAGCCCCAGCATTTT | CASSRDPGGQPQHF
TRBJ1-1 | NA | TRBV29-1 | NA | TGCAGCGTTGAAGGGGTATTTGGGGACAACCTAGCTTTCTTT | CSVEGVFGDNLAFF
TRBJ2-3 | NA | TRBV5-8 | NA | TGTGCCAGCAGCGCAACGGACAGCGAAAACACAGATACGCAGTATTTT | CASSATDSENTDTQYF
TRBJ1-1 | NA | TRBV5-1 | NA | TGCGCCAGCAGCTCCCAGGGTAAGGGGACTGAAGCTTTCTTT | CASSSQGKGTEAFF
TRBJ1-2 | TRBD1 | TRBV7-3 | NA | TGTGCCAGCAGCCCCGGGGGGGGGACAGACTATGGCTACACCTTC | CASSPGGGTDYGYTF
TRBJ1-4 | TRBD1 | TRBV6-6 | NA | TGTGCCAGCAGTTACGGACAGGGGGCGTCTAATGAAAAACTGTTTTTT | CASSYGQGASNEKLFF
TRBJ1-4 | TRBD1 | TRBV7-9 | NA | TGTGCCAGCAGCACAGACAGGGGGGATGAAAAACTGTTTTTT | CASSTDRGDEKLFF
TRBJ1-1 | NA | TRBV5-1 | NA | TGCGCCAGCAGCGGAGTCGTGAACACTGAAGCTTTCTTT | CASSGVVNTEAFF